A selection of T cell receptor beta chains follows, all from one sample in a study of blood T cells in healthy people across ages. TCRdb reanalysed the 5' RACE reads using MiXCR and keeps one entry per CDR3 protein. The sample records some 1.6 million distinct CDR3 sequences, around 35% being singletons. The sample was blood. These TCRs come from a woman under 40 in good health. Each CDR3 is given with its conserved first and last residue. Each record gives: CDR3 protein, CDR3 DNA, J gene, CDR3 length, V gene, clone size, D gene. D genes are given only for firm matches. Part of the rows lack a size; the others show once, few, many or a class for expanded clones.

CDR3: CASSQVENRRTDTQYF
DNA: TGCGCCAGCAGCCAAGTCGAGAATCGACGCACAGATACGCAGTATTTT
J: TRBJ2-3
length: 16
V: TRBV4-1
size: .
D: .

CDR3: CASSDQGYDNEQFF
DNA: TGTGCCAGCAGTGATCAGGGTTACGACAATGAGCAGTTCTTC
J: TRBJ2-1
length: 14
V: TRBV6-2/TRBV6-3
size: few
D: .

CDR3: CAWSVQYLGLETQYF
DNA: TGTGCCTGGAGTGTACAGTATTTAGGTCTGGAGACCCAGTACTTC
J: TRBJ2-5
length: 15
V: TRBV30
size: .
D: .

CDR3: CASSVGASGASSSYEQYF
DNA: TGTGCCAGCAGCGTAGGAGCTAGCGGGGCCAGTAGCTCCTACGAGCAGTACTTC
J: TRBJ2-7
length: 18
V: TRBV9
size: .
D: TRBD2

CDR3: CSARVRVNRPFF
DNA: TGCAGTGCTAGAGTGCGTGTGAACCGCCCGTTCTTC
J: TRBJ2-1
length: 12
V: TRBV20-1
size: few
D: .

CDR3: CASSYSLATSTDTQYF
DNA: TGTGCCAGCAGTTACTCACTAGCGACGAGCACAGATACGCAGTATTTT
J: TRBJ2-3
length: 16
V: TRBV6-2/TRBV6-3
size: .
D: TRBD2

CDR3: CAISELLGTSESQPQVTQYF
DNA: TGTGCCATCAGTGAGTTGCTAGGGACTAGCGAGTCCCAGCCACAGGTTACGCAGTATTTT
J: TRBJ2-3
length: 20
V: TRBV10-3
size: .
D: TRBD2

CDR3: CATSRELRWPQHF
DNA: TGTGCCACCAGCAGGGAGCTTCGTTGGCCCCAGCATTTT
J: TRBJ1-5
length: 13
V: TRBV15
size: .
D: .

CDR3: CASRRDRGAPEQYF
DNA: TGTGCCAGCAGGCGGGACAGGGGGGCCCCCGAGCAGTACTTC
J: TRBJ2-7
length: 14
V: TRBV6-1
size: .
D: TRBD1

CDR3: CSARGGASGKNEQYF
DNA: TGCAGTGCTAGGGGCGGGGCTAGCGGGAAAAACGAGCAGTACTTC
J: TRBJ2-7
length: 15
V: TRBV20-1
size: .
D: TRBD2

CDR3: CSARRQKGGYTF
DNA: TGCAGTGCTAGGCGTCAGAAGGGAGGCTACACCTTC
J: TRBJ1-2
length: 12
V: TRBV20-1
size: many
D: .

CDR3: CANSLAVRQPTDTQYF
DNA: TGTGCCAACAGCTTGGCAGTGAGACAGCCAACAGATACGCAGTATTTT
J: TRBJ2-3
length: 16
V: TRBV5-5
size: once
D: .

CDR3: CAWRMGGEETQYF
DNA: TGTGCCTGGAGAATGGGGGGCGAAGAGACCCAGTACTTC
J: TRBJ2-5
length: 13
V: TRBV30
size: .
D: .

CDR3: CASTPLPGRSTDTQYF
DNA: TGTGCCAGCACCCCTCTCCCTGGCAGGAGCACAGATACGCAGTATTTT
J: TRBJ2-3
length: 16
V: TRBV7-8
size: few
D: .

CDR3: CASSGILNYEQYF
DNA: TGCGCCAGCAGTGGGATCTTAAACTACGAGCAGTACTTC
J: TRBJ2-7
length: 13
V: TRBV10-2
size: .
D: .

CDR3: CASTLRGAYEQYF
DNA: TGTGCCAGCACTTTACGAGGGGCCTACGAGCAGTACTTC
J: TRBJ2-7
length: 13
V: TRBV6-1
size: few
D: .

CDR3: CASSHGLADNEQFF
DNA: TGTGCCAGCAGTCACGGACTAGCGGACAATGAGCAGTTCTTC
J: TRBJ2-1
length: 14
V: TRBV12-3/TRBV12-4
size: few
D: TRBD2

CDR3: CASREAQGARRETQYF
DNA: TGTGCCAGCAGGGAGGCGCAGGGGGCGCGTCGCGAGACCCAGTACTTC
J: TRBJ2-5
length: 16
V: TRBV27
size: .
D: TRBD1

CDR3: CASSAGYTGDTQYF
DNA: TGTGCCAGCAGTGCCGGATACACGGGGGATACGCAGTATTTT
J: TRBJ2-3
length: 14
V: TRBV2
size: .
D: .

CDR3: CVSSVALGQEQYF
DNA: TGTGTCAGCAGCGTAGCACTCGGCCAAGAGCAGTACTTC
J: TRBJ2-7
length: 13
V: TRBV9
size: .
D: .

CDR3: CASSLGAGGEAFF
DNA: TGTGCCAGCAGTTTGGGAGCAGGTGGGGAAGCTTTCTTT
J: TRBJ1-1
length: 13
V: TRBV12-3/TRBV12-4
size: few
D: .

CDR3: CASSATGTGKNGYTF
DNA: TGCGCCAGCAGCGCGACCGGGACAGGAAAGAATGGCTACACCTTC
J: TRBJ1-2
length: 15
V: TRBV5-1
size: .
D: TRBD1

CDR3: CSARDAPAAWVDTQYF
DNA: TGCAGTGCTAGAGATGCCCCCGCTGCCTGGGTGGATACGCAGTATTTT
J: TRBJ2-3
length: 16
V: TRBV20-1
size: .
D: .

CDR3: CASSETFGGLGNQPQHF
DNA: TGTGCCAGCAGTGAAACTTTTGGAGGGTTGGGCAATCAGCCCCAGCATTTT
J: TRBJ1-5
length: 17
V: TRBV6-1
size: .
D: .

CDR3: CASSVTTGGSAYEQYF
DNA: TGTGCCAGCAGTGTTACTACGGGAGGATCTGCTTACGAGCAGTACTTC
J: TRBJ2-7
length: 16
V: TRBV28
size: .
D: TRBD2

CDR3: CASSYDSPGANVLTF
DNA: TGTGCCAGCAGTTACGACAGCCCTGGGGCCAACGTCCTGACTTTC
J: TRBJ2-6
length: 15
V: TRBV6-6
size: few
D: .

CDR3: CASLLAHGQGTQYF
DNA: TGTGCCAGCCTATTAGCCCACGGCCAAGGGACCCAGTACTTC
J: TRBJ2-5
length: 14
V: TRBV2
size: .
D: .

CDR3: CASSEALRASGNEQFF
DNA: TGTGCCAGCAGTGAAGCGCTTCGGGCGAGCGGGAATGAGCAGTTCTTC
J: TRBJ2-1
length: 16
V: TRBV2
size: .
D: .

CDR3: CASRLTDEQFF
DNA: TGTGCCAGCAGACTGACGGATGAGCAGTTCTTC
J: TRBJ2-1
length: 11
V: TRBV6-1
size: few
D: .

CDR3: CSARDSRSGKETQYF
DNA: TGCAGTGCTAGAGATTCTAGGAGCGGAAAAGAGACCCAGTACTTC
J: TRBJ2-5
length: 15
V: TRBV20-1
size: .
D: .

CDR3: CSAGGLENSYNEQFF
DNA: TGCAGTGCTGGGGGACTAGAAAACTCCTACAATGAGCAGTTCTTC
J: TRBJ2-1
length: 15
V: TRBV20-1
size: .
D: TRBD2

CDR3: CASSRYGESYEQYF
DNA: TGTGCCAGCAGCCGATACGGGGAGTCCTACGAGCAGTACTTC
J: TRBJ2-7
length: 14
V: TRBV27
size: many
D: .

CDR3: CASSAETASGYTF
DNA: TGTGCCAGCAGTGCCGAGACGGCGTCTGGCTACACCTTC
J: TRBJ1-2
length: 13
V: TRBV12-3/TRBV12-4
size: .
D: .

CDR3: CASSTGLAGGLATQYF
DNA: TGCGCCAGCAGCACCGGACTAGCGGGGGGGCTGGCGACGCAGTATTTT
J: TRBJ2-3
length: 16
V: TRBV5-1
size: few
D: TRBD2

CDR3: CSASGTGVHTDTQYF
DNA: TGCAGTGCTAGCGGGACAGGGGTTCACACAGATACGCAGTATTTT
J: TRBJ2-3
length: 15
V: TRBV20-1
size: .
D: TRBD1

CDR3: CASSYSVLGLAGNEQFF
DNA: TGTGCCAGCAGTTACTCTGTATTGGGACTAGCGGGTAATGAGCAGTTCTTC
J: TRBJ2-1
length: 17
V: TRBV6-6
size: .
D: TRBD2

CDR3: CASSERQGLGETQYF
DNA: TGTGCCAGCAGTGAGAGGCAGGGTTTAGGGGAGACCCAGTACTTC
J: TRBJ2-5
length: 15
V: TRBV9
size: few
D: .

CDR3: CASRGVPTDTQYF
DNA: TGTGCCAGCAGGGGGGTGCCGACAGATACGCAGTATTTT
J: TRBJ2-3
length: 13
V: TRBV6-6
size: few
D: .

CDR3: CSAPGPPLHF
DNA: TGCAGTGCCCCGGGGCCGCCCCTCCACTTT
J: TRBJ1-6
length: 10
V: TRBV20-1
size: .
D: .

CDR3: CASSLPSPVYEQYF
DNA: TGTGCCAGCAGCCTACCTTCTCCTGTGTACGAGCAGTACTTC
J: TRBJ2-7
length: 14
V: TRBV11-2
size: .
D: .

CDR3: CASSLLLLGGSVTQYF
DNA: TGCGCCAGCAGCCTCCTACTGCTTGGGGGTAGTGTTACGCAGTATTTT
J: TRBJ2-3
length: 16
V: TRBV5-1
size: .
D: .

CDR3: CASSWGAGRGETQYF
DNA: TGTGCCAGCAGTTGGGGTGCAGGGAGGGGAGAGACCCAGTACTTC
J: TRBJ2-5
length: 15
V: TRBV28
size: .
D: TRBD2

CDR3: CSVYLTRDEQYF
DNA: TGCAGCGTTTATCTTACTCGGGACGAGCAGTACTTC
J: TRBJ2-7
length: 12
V: TRBV29-1
size: .
D: .

CDR3: CASSAHGTSGSETQYF
DNA: TGTGCCAGCAGCGCACATGGGACTAGCGGGAGTGAGACCCAGTACTTC
J: TRBJ2-5
length: 16
V: TRBV9
size: .
D: TRBD2

CDR3: CSALMGQVYSNQPQHF
DNA: TGCAGTGCTCTTATGGGACAGGTTTATAGCAATCAGCCCCAGCATTTT
J: TRBJ1-5
length: 16
V: TRBV20-1
size: .
D: TRBD1

CDR3: CATSRLRPAGGSDTQYF
DNA: TGTGCCACCAGCAGACTCCGCCCAGCGGGGGGGTCAGATACGCAGTATTTT
J: TRBJ2-3
length: 17
V: TRBV15
size: .
D: TRBD2

CDR3: CAWSTGLAGPYEQYF
DNA: TGTGCCTGGAGTACCGGACTAGCGGGACCCTACGAGCAGTACTTC
J: TRBJ2-7
length: 15
V: TRBV30
size: .
D: TRBD2

CDR3: CASSGGTSSYEQYF
DNA: TGTGCCAGCAGCGGGGGGACTAGCTCCTACGAGCAGTACTTC
J: TRBJ2-7
length: 14
V: TRBV4-2
size: many
D: TRBD2

CDR3: CASSIAGGREQFF
DNA: TGTGCCAGCAGTATAGCGGGAGGTCGTGAGCAGTTCTTC
J: TRBJ2-1
length: 13
V: TRBV27
size: .
D: TRBD2

CDR3: CASSQNYREYSNQPQHF
DNA: TGCGCCAGCAGCCAAAACTACAGGGAGTATAGCAATCAGCCCCAGCATTTT
J: TRBJ1-5
length: 17
V: TRBV4-1
size: many
D: .

CDR3: CSARPSGGNSPLHF
DNA: TGCAGTGCTAGACCCAGCGGGGGAAATTCACCCCTCCACTTT
J: TRBJ1-6
length: 14
V: TRBV20-1
size: .
D: .

CDR3: CSAWGNSNQPQHF
DNA: TGCAGTGCCTGGGGGAACAGCAATCAGCCCCAGCATTTT
J: TRBJ1-5
length: 13
V: TRBV20-1
size: .
D: .

CDR3: CAISVARDRDPNYGYTF
DNA: TGTGCCATCAGTGTCGCCCGGGACAGGGATCCTAACTATGGCTACACCTTC
J: TRBJ1-2
length: 17
V: TRBV10-3
size: .
D: TRBD1

CDR3: CASSPYSQGLRTLQETQYF
DNA: TGTGCCAGCAGTCCATACTCACAGGGTCTGCGAACCCTCCAAGAGACCCAGTACTTC
J: TRBJ2-5
length: 19
V: TRBV28
size: .
D: .

CDR3: CATSFGSGWTDTQYF
DNA: TGTGCCACCAGCTTCGGGAGCGGGTGGACAGATACGCAGTATTTT
J: TRBJ2-3
length: 15
V: TRBV10-3
size: many
D: .

CDR3: CASSIGQGLGYEQYF
DNA: TGCGCCAGCAGCATCGGACAGGGTCTGGGCTACGAGCAGTACTTC
J: TRBJ2-7
length: 15
V: TRBV5-1
size: .
D: TRBD1

CDR3: CASSHKKGTGDTDTQYF
DNA: TGCGCCAGCAGCCATAAGAAAGGGACGGGGGACACAGATACGCAGTATTTT
J: TRBJ2-3
length: 17
V: TRBV4-1
size: .
D: .

CDR3: CASSIVGQISGANVLTF
DNA: TGTGCCAGTAGTATTGTGGGACAGATCTCTGGGGCCAACGTCCTGACTTTC
J: TRBJ2-6
length: 17
V: TRBV19
size: .
D: TRBD1